These T cell receptor beta chains were read from a single sample in a study of shared clonotypes between healthy human individuals. TCRdb keeps only in-frame clones here, not all; method: immunoSEQ multiplex PCR. This sample carries roughly 2.2 million clones, 85% to 95% of them seen once, and the ten largest clones take about 0.36%. Sequencing was performed on naive CD4+ T cells from PBMCs. Receptors were obtained from a man aged 18 to 29 in good health. Some clones in this sample may be carry-over from other donors' samples. Each CDR3 is given with its conserved first and last residue. Fields, in order: clone size, V gene, J gene, D gene, CDR3 DNA, CDR3 protein. A D gene is named only where the DNA matches it firmly. Rows may omit the clone size; those that give it use once, few, many or a size class.

.	TRBV7-2	TRBJ1-3	.	TGTGCCAGCAGCCCTGGACAGTATCCTGCCTCTGGAAACACCATATATTTT	CASSPGQYPASGNTIYF
.	TRBV27	TRBJ2-2	.	TGTGCCAGCAGTCCCTGGGGTATATTTGGGGTCGGACACACCGGGGAGCTGTTTTTT	CASSPWGIFGVGHTGELFF
.	TRBV5-1	TRBJ2-7	.	TGCGCCAGCAGCACGGGTGGGGGTTACGAGCAGTACTTC	CASSTGGGYEQYF
.	TRBV28	TRBJ1-2	TRBD1	TGTGCCAGCAGTACCCGACAGGGCTATGGCTACACCTTC	CASSTRQGYGYTF
.	TRBV2	TRBJ2-7	TRBD1	TGTGCCAGCAGTGTCGGACAGGGATCCTACGAGCAGTACTTC	CASSVGQGSYEQYF
.	TRBV9	TRBJ2-7	TRBD2	TGTGCCAGCAGCGTAGATAGCGGGAGTAGATACGAGCAGTACTTC	CASSVDSGSRYEQYF
.	TRBV5-5	TRBJ2-2	.	TGTGCCAGCAGCCAAGATGGGGGGGCAAGGCCCGGGGAGCTGTTTTTT	CASSQDGGARPGELFF
.	TRBV6-1	TRBJ2-7	TRBD2	TGTGCCACCGAGCGATTGGCGGGAGCGACCTACGAGCAGTACTTC	CATERLAGATYEQYF
.	TRBV4-1	TRBJ2-5	.	TGCGCCAGCAGCCAAGAGGGTAAGCCCCAAGAGACCCAGTACTTC	CASSQEGKPQETQYF
once	TRBV2	TRBJ2-1	.	TGTGCCAGCAGCGGGGGGGACAGCCACAATGAGCAGTTCTTC	CASSGGDSHNEQFF
.	TRBV28	TRBJ1-5	.	TGTGCCAGCAGTCCAGGGGTGGGCAGGGGCTCGTCGTTAACCCAGCATTTT	CASSPGVGRGSSLTQHF
.	TRBV6-1	TRBJ1-5	.	TGTGCCAGCAGTGGGGGTGTAGCCATAACGCAGCCCCAGCATTTT	CASSGGVAITQPQHF
.	TRBV28	TRBJ2-2	.	TGTGCCAGCAGTCCATGGACTGTATCCAACACCGGGGAGCTGTTTTTT	CASSPWTVSNTGELFF
.	TRBV5-1	TRBJ2-5	.	TGCGCCAGCAGCTTGGGAACTTCAAGCGAGACCCAGTACTTC	CASSLGTSSETQYF
.	TRBV28	TRBJ2-7	TRBD1	TGTGCCAGCAGTTTACGTGGGACAGCTTCCTACGAGCAGTACTTC	CASSLRGTASYEQYF
.	TRBV5-1	TRBJ2-2	.	TGCGCCAGCAGCTTGGAGGCAGTAGGGACCGGGGAGCTGTTTTTT	CASSLEAVGTGELFF
once	TRBV15	TRBJ2-7	.	TGTGCCACCAGCTCCCAAGGCTCCTACGAGCAGTACTTC	CATSSQGSYEQYF
.	TRBV9	TRBJ2-5	TRBD2	TGTGCCAGCAGCGGAACTAGCGGGAGAAAGACCCAGTACTTC	CASSGTSGRKTQYF
.	TRBV11-2	TRBJ2-1	.	TGTGCCAGCAGCTCCATGAGGGCCTTCGATGAGCAGTTCTTC	CASSSMRAFDEQFF
.	TRBV28	TRBJ1-6	.	TGTGCCAGCAGTTTATCGGGGCCAGCTACTTCCTCCTATAATTCACCCCTCCACTTT	CASSLSGPATSSYNSPLHF
.	TRBV6-5	TRBJ1-6	.	TGTGCCAGCAGTTATCAGAATTCACCCCTCCACTTT	CASSYQNSPLHF
once	TRBV28	TRBJ1-1	TRBD1	TGTGCCAGCATGGACAGGGGTGGGTCTGAAGCTTTCTTT	CASMDRGGSEAFF
.	TRBV27	TRBJ2-2	TRBD2	TGTGCCAGCACCTCCTGGACTAGCGGGATGGCCGGGGAGCTGTTTTTT	CASTSWTSGMAGELFF
.	TRBV7-2	TRBJ2-7	.	TGTGCCAGCAGCCCCCGACGGATCTCCTCCTACGAGCAGTACTTC	CASSPRRISSYEQYF
once	TRBV7-9	TRBJ2-7	.	TGTGCCAGCAGCTTAGGGCAGCCCAGCGAGCAGTACTTC	CASSLGQPSEQYF
.	TRBV29-1	TRBJ1-3	.	TGCAGCGTCCGCAGGGGATCTGGAAACACCATATATTTT	CSVRRGSGNTIYF
.	TRBV29-1	TRBJ1-4	.	TGCAGCGTTACAGGGAGGGGTAATGAAAAACTGTTTTTT	CSVTGRGNEKLFF
once	TRBV7-2	TRBJ2-3	.	TGTGCCAGCAGCTTATTTTTAGGGGGGGATACGCAGTATTTT	CASSLFLGGDTQYF
.	TRBV5-8	TRBJ1-2	.	TGTGCCAGCAGCTTAAATTCCAGGATTTATGGCTACACCTTC	CASSLNSRIYGYTF
.	TRBV4-2	TRBJ1-1	.	TGTGCCAGCAGCCAAGACTACGAGCTGAACACTGAAGCTTTCTTT	CASSQDYELNTEAFF
once	TRBV7-9	TRBJ2-7	.	TGTGCCAGCAGCTTAGGGGGGGCCGGAGCGCGACACGAGCAGTACTTC	CASSLGGAGARHEQYF
.	TRBV11-3	TRBJ2-2	TRBD2	TGTGCCAGCAGCTCCGGACTAGCGGGAGTCGGGGAGCTGTTTTTT	CASSSGLAGVGELFF
.	TRBV28	TRBJ2-5	.	TGTGCCAGCAGTGTTGGTGTCGGGCTCCAAGAGACCCAGTACTTC	CASSVGVGLQETQYF
.	TRBV19	TRBJ2-5	.	TGTGCCAGCAGTGGGCTAGCGAGTACGGAGACCCAGTACTTC	CASSGLASTETQYF
.	TRBV7-2	TRBJ2-3	TRBD2	TGTGCCAGCAGCCCTGGGACTAGCGCAGCAGATACGCAGTATTTT	CASSPGTSAADTQYF
once	TRBV28	TRBJ2-6	TRBD1	TGTGCCAGCAGTCCGGACAGGGGACGGTCTGGGGCCAACGTCCTGACTTTC	CASSPDRGRSGANVLTF
few	TRBV29-1	TRBJ1-1	.	TGCAGCGTCATTTACACAGAAGCTTTCTTT	CSVIYTEAFF